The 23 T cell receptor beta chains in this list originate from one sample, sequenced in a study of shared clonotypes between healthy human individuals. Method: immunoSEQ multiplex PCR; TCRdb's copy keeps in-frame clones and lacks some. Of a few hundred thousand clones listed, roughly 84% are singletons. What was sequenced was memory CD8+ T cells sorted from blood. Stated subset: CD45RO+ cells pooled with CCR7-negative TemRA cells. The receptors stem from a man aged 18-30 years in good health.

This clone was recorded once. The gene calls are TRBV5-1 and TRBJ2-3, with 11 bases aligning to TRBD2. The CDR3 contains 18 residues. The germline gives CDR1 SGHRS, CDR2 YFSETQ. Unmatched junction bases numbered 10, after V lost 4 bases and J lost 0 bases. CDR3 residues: CASSPKIAGGPSTDTQYF. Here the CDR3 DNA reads TGCGCCAGCAGCCCGAAGATAGCGGGAGGGCCGAGCACAGATACGCAGTATTTT.

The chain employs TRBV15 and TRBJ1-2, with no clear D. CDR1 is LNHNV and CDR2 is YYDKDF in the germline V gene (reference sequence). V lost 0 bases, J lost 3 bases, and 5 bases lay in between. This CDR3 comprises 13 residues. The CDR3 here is CATSRDLDYGYTF. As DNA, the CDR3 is TGTGCCACCAGCAGAGATCTGGACTATGGCTACACCTTC.

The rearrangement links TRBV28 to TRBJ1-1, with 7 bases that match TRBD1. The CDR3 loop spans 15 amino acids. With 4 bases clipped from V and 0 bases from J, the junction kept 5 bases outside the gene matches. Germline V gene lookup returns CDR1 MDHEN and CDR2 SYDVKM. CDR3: CASSSTGFMNTEAFF. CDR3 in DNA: TGTGCCAGCAGTTCGACAGGGTTCATGAACACTGAAGCTTTCTTT.

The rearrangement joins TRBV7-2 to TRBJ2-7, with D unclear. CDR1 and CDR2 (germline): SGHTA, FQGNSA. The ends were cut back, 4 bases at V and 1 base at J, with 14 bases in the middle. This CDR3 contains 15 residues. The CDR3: CASSSYISSSYEQYF. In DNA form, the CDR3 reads TGTGCCAGCAGCTCCTACATAAGTTCGTCCTACGAGCAGTACTTC. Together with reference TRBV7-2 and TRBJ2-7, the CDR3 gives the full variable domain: GAGVSQSPSNKVTEKGKDVELRCDPISGHTALYWYRQSLGQGLEFLIYFQGNSAPDKSGLPSDRFSAERTGGSVSTLTIQRTQQEDSAVYLCASSSYISSSYEQYFGPGTRLTVT.

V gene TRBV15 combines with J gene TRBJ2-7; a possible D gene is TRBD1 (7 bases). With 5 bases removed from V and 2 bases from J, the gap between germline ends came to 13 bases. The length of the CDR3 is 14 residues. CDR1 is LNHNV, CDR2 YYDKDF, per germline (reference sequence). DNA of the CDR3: TGTGCCACCAGCGGGGGGCAGGGGGCCTACGAGCAGTACTTC. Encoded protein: CATSGGQGAYEQYF.

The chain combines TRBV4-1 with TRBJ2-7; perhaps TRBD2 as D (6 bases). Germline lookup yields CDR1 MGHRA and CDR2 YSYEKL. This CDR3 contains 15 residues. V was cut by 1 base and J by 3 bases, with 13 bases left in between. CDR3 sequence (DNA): TGCGCCAGCAGCCAAGTTTCCGGGGGAGGCTACGAGCAGTACTTC. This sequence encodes CASSQVSGGGYEQYF.

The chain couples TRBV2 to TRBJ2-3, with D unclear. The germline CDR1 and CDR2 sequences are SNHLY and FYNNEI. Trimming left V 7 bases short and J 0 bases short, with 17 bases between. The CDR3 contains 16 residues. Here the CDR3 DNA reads TGTGCCAGCACCGAAGCCGGGCCTCTGAGCACAGATACGCAGTATTTT. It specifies CASTEAGPLSTDTQYF.

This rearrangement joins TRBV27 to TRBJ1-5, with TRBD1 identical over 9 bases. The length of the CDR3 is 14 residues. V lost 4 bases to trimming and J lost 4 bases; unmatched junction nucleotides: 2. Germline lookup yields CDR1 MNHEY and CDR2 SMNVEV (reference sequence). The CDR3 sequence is CASSSGTGNQPQHF. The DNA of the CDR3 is TGTGCCAGCAGTTCCGGGACAGGGAATCAGCCCCAGCATTTT.

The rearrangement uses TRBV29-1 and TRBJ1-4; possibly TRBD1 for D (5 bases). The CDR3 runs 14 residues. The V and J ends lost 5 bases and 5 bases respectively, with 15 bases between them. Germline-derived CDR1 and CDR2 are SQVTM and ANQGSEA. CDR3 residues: CSVSGGAPNEKLFF. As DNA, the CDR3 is TGCAGCGTTTCCGGGGGAGCCCCGAATGAAAAACTGTTTTTT.

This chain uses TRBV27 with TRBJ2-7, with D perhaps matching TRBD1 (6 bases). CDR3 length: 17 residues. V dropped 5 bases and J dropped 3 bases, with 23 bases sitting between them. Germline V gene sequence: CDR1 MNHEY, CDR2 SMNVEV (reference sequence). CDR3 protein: CASSPPPYRATIYEQYF. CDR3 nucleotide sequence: TGTGCCAGCAGTCCCCCTCCCTACAGGGCTACGATCTACGAGCAGTACTTC.

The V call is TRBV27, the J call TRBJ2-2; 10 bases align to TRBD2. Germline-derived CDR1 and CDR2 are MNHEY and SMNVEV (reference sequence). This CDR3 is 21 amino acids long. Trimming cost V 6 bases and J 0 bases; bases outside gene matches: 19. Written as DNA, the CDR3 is TGTGCCAGCAGCCGGGAACAGGTGGTGGCTAGCGGGGGAGCGAACACCGGGGAGCTGTTTTTT. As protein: CASSREQVVASGGANTGELFF.

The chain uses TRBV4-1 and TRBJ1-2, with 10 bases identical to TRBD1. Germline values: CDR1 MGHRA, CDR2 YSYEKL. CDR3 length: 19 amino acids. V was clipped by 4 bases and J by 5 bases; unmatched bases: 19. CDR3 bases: TGCGCCAGCAGCCCTTGGAAAGCCCGGGGGACAGGGGTTATATATGGCTACACCTTC. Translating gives CASSPWKARGTGVIYGYTF.

This CDR3 reads CASSGGTGGEQYF. DNA of the CDR3: TGTGCCAGCAGCGGGGGGACAGGCGGCGAGCAGTACTTC. The rearrangement joins TRBV7-9 to TRBJ2-7, with 8 bases identical to TRBD1. V lost 5 bases to trimming and J lost 6 bases; unmatched junction nucleotides: 6. CDR1 and CDR2 (germline): SEHNR, FQNEAQ (reference sequence). The CDR3 length is 13 residues.

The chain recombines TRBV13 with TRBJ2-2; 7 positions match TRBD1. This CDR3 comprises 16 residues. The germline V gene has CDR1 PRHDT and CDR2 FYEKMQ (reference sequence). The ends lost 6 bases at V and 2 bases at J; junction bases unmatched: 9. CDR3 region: CASSSTGTANTGELFF. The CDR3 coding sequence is TGTGCCAGCAGTTCCACCGGGACAGCAAACACCGGGGAGCTGTTTTTT.

The CDR3 region has the DNA TGTGCCAGCAGGGGGAGGGACTCCAGATACGAGCAGTACTTC. Translating it yields CASRGRDSRYEQYF. The rearrangement uses TRBV7-9 and TRBJ2-7; TRBD2 matches at 7 bases. J gave up 4 bases and V 6 bases, and 9 bases lay outside the gene matches. The length of the CDR3 is 14 residues. Germline V gives CDR1 SEHNR, CDR2 FQNEAQ (reference sequence). The whole variable domain, filled in from reference TRBV7-9 and TRBJ2-7, reads DTGVSQNPRHKITKRGQNVTFRCDPISEHNRLYWYRQTLGQGPEFLTYFQNEAQLEKSRLLSDRFSAERPKGSFSTLEIQRTEQGDSAMYLCASRGRDSRYEQYFGPGTRLTVT.

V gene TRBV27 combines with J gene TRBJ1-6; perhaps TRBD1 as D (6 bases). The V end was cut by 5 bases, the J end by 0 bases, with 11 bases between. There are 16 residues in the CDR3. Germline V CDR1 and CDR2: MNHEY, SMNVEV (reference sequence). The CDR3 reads CASSPGHSSYNSPLHF. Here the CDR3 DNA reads TGTGCCAGCAGTCCGGGACATAGCTCCTATAATTCACCCCTCCACTTT.

The CDR3 reads CASSPSRPYGYTF. Here the CDR3 DNA reads TGCGCCAGCAGCCCCTCACGGCCCTATGGCTACACCTTC. V gene TRBV4-1 combines with J gene TRBJ1-2; no definite D call. V lost 4 bases, J lost 4 bases, and 10 bases lay in between. This CDR3 is built from 13 residues. Germline V gene data show CDR1 as MGHRA and CDR2 as YSYEKL.

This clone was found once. CDR3 amino acids: CASSPSNQPQHF. The CDR3 DNA is TGTGCCAGCAGTCCTAGCAATCAGCCCCAGCATTTT. The V and J genes are TRBV28 and TRBJ1-5; D unresolved. CDR3 length: 12 residues. CDR1 is MDHEN, CDR2 SYDVKM, per germline. With 5 bases removed from V and 0 bases from J, the gap between germline ends came to 2 bases.

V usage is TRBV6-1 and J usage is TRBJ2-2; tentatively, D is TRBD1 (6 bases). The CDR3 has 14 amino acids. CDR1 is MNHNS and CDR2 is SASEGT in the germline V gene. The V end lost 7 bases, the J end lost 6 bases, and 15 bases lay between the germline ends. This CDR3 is CASTHRESPGELFF. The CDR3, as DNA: TGTGCCAGCACTCACAGGGAATCTCCCGGGGAGCTGTTTTTT.

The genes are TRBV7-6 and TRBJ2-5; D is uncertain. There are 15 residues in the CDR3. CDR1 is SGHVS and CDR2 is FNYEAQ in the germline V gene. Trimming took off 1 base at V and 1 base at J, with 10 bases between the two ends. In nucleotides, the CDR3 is TGTGCCAGCAGCTTAGGTCAGAATATCCAAGAGACCCAGTACTTC. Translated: CASSLGQNIQETQYF.

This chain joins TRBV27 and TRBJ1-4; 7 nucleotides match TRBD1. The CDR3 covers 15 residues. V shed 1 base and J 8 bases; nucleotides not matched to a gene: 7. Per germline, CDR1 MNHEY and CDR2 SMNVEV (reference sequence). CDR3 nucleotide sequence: TGTGCCAGCAGTTTATATGGGACAGTGGGGGAAAAACTGTTTTTT. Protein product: CASSLYGTVGEKLFF.

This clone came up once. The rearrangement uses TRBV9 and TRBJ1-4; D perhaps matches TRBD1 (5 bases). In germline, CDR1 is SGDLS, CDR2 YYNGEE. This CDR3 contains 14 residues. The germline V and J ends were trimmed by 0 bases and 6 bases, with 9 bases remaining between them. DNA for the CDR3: TGTGCCAGCAGCGTAGGGGGGGAGGATGAAAAACTGTTTTTT. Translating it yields CASSVGGEDEKLFF. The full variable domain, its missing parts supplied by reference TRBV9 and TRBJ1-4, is DSGVTQTPKHLITATGQRVTLRCSPRSGDLSVYWYQQSLDQGLQFLIQYYNGEERAKGNILERFSAQQFPDLHSELNLSSLELGDSALYFCASSVGGEDEKLFFGSGTQLSVL.

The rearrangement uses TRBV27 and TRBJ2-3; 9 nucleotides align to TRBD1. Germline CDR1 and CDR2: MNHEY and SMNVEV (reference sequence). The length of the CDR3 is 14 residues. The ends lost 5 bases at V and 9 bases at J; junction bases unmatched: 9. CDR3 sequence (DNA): TGTGCCAGCAGTGGGGGCTGGGACAGGGACACGCAGTATTTT. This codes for CASSGGWDRDTQYF.